The present T cell receptor beta chain was sequenced within a study of T cells expressing NK-cell markers. Study-wide background: All TCR beta repertoires analysed originated from sorted CD3+CD56+NKG2C+, CD3+CD56+NKG2C- and CD3+CD56-NKG2C+ T cells. In the group of eight sequenced donors, seven were HCMV-seropositive and one was seronegative.

The authors made TCR beta cDNA libraries by 5'RACE template switching. This switching added a universal primer site and UMIs. TCRdb reprocessed the 5' RACE reads and reports one entry per CDR3 protein, with no DNA. Its listing shows a few hundred thousand distinct CDR3 sequences. Points from the study as a whole: Similarly, these clonotypes led the CD3+CD56-NKG2C+ fraction as well in a handful of donors.

This CDR3 comprises 14 residues. The germline gives CDR1 DFQATT, CDR2 SNEGSKA (reference sequence). Remarks on this clonotype: Its antigen is not identified.

This TCR came from a woman aged 50 to 60 in good health. The rearrangement joins TRBV20-1 to TRBJ1-1. Sequenced: blood T cells: a sorted CD56 or NKG2C T cell subset, CD4+ or CD8+ T cells, or bulk PBMC T cells (not recorded which). The CDR3 sequence is CSASSRVLNTEAFF.